This T cell receptor (beta chain) was retrieved from a study of shared clonotypes between healthy human individuals. The V gene's germline CDR1 is LNHNV and CDR2 YYDKDF (reference sequence). Trimming left V 0 bases short and J 6 bases short, with 18 bases between. CDR3 length: 16 residues. Libraries were prepared by immunoSEQ multiplex PCR; TCRdb keeps only in-frame clonotypes and omits some of them. Of about 1.5 million clones listed, roughly 96% were seen once; the top ten hold more than 0.9%. The rearrangement links TRBV15 to TRBJ2-7, with D uncertain. Source material: naive CD4+ T cells sorted from blood. Subset in this sample: CD45RA+ positively selected. The sequence was obtained from a man aged 25-45 years in good health. CDR3 DNA sequence: TGTGCCACCAGCAGAGATGTGGTGACGACCTCGGGCGAGCAGTACTTC. It yields the protein CATSRDVVTTSGEQYF.